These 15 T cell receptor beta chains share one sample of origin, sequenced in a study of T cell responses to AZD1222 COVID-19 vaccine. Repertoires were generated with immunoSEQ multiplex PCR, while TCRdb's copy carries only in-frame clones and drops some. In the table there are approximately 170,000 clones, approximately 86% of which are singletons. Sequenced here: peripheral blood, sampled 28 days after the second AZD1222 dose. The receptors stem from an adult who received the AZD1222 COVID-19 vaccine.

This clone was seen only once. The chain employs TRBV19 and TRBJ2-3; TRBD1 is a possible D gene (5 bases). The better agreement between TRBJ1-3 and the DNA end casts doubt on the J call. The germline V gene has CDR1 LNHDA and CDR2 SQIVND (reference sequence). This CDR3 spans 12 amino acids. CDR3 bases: TGTGCCAGCGCAACCACCGGGACTAGCATATATTTT. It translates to CASATTGTSIYF.

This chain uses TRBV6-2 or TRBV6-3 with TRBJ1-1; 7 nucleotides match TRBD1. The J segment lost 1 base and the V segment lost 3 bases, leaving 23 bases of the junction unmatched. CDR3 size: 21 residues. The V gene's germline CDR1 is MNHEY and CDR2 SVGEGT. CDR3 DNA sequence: TGTGCCAGCAGTTATGTTCGGGGCAAGCCTAACAGGGGCGAAGGGAACACTGAAGCTTTCTTT. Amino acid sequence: CASSYVRGKPNRGEGNTEAFF.

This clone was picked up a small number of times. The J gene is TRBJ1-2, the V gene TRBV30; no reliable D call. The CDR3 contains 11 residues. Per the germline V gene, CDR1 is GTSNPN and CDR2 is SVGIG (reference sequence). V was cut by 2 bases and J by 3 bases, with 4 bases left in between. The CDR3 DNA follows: TGTGCCTGGAGTCAGGACTATGGCTACACCTTC. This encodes CAWSQDYGYTF.

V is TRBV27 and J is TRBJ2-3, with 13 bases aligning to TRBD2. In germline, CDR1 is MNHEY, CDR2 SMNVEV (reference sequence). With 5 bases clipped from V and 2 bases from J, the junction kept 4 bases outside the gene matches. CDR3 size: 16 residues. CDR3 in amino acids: CASSATSGGVTDTQYF. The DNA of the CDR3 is TGTGCCAGCAGTGCAACTAGCGGGGGGGTCACAGATACGCAGTATTTT.

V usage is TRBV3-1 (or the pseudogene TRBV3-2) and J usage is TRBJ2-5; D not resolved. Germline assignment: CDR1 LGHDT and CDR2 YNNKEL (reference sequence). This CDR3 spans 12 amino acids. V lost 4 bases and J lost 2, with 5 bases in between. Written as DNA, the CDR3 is TGTGCCAGCAGCCTACCACAAGAGACCCAGTACTTC. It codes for CASSLPQETQYF.

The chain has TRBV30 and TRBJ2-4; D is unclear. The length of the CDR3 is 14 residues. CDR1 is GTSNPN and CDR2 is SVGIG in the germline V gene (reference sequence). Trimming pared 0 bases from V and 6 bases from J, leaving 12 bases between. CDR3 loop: CAWSVSAWGNIQYF. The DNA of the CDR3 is TGTGCCTGGAGTGTAAGTGCCTGGGGAAACATTCAGTACTTC.

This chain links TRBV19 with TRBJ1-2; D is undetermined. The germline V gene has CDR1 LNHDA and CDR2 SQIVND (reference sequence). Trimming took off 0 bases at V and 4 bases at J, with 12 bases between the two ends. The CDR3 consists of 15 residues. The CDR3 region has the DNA TGTGCCAGTAGTATAGATGCGGCCACTCCCTATGGCTACACCTTC. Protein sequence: CASSIDAATPYGYTF.

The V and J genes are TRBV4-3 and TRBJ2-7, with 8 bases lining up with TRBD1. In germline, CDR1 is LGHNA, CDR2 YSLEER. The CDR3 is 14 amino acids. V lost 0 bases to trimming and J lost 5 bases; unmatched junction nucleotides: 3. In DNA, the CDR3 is TGCGCCAGCAGCCAAGACGGACAGGGTAACGAGCAGTACTTC. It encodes CASSQDGQGNEQYF.

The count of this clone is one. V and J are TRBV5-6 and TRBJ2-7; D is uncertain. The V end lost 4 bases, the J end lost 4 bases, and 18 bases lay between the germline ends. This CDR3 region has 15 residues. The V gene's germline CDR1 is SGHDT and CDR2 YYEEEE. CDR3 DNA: TGTGCCAGCAGCCTATTCTCCTTGACCGATTACGAGCAGTACTTC. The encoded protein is CASSLFSLTDYEQYF.

Here the CDR3 DNA reads TGTGCCAGCAGCTTAAATGAACGACTGACAGGGCCCCAAGAGACCCAGTACTTC. Its protein is CASSLNERLTGPQETQYF. The chain is built from TRBV5-6 and TRBJ2-5; 7 bases are a match to TRBD1. CDR1 and CDR2 from the germline V gene are SGHDT and YYEEEE. The CDR3 sequence is 18 residues long. The trim removed 2 bases at V and 1 base at J, leaving 14 bases unmatched.

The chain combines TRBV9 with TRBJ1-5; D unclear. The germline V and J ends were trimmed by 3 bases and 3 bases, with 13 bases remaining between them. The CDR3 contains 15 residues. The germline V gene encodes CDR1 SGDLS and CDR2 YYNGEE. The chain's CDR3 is CASSGGNRINQPQHF. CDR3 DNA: TGTGCCAGCAGCGGAGGTAATCGGATCAATCAGCCCCAGCATTTT.

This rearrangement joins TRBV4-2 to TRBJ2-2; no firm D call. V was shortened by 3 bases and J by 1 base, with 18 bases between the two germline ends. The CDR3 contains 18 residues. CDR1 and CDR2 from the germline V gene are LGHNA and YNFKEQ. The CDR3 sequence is CASSQGTNRKRNTGELFF. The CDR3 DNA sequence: TGTGCCAGCAGCCAGGGAACGAATCGAAAGCGGAACACCGGGGAGCTGTTTTTT.

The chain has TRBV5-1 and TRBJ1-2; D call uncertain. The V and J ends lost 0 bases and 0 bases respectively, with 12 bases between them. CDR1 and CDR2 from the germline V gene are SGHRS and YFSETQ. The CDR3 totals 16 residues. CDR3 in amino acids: CASSLAAGVANYGYTF. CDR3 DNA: TGCGCCAGCAGCTTGGCCGCAGGTGTTGCTAACTATGGCTACACCTTC.

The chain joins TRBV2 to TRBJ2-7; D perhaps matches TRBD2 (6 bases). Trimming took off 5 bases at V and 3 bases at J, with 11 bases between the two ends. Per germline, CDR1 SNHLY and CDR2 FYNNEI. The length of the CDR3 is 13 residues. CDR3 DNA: TGTGCCAGCAGTCGAATCGGGGGCTACGAGCAGTACTTC. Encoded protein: CASSRIGGYEQYF.

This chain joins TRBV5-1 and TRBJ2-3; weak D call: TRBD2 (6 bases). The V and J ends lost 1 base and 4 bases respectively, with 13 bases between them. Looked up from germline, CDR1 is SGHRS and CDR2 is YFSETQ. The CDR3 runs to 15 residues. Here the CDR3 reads CASSLQTGDADTQYF. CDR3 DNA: TGCGCCAGCAGCTTGCAGACGGGGGACGCAGATACGCAGTATTTT.